This entry concerns a single T cell receptor (beta chain). This sample stems from a study of T cells in Graves' hyperthyroidism and ophthalmopathy. The V and J ends lost 3 bases and 4 bases respectively, with 7 bases between them. This CDR3 has 14 residues. Germline V lookup: CDR1 LNHDA, CDR2 SQIVND (reference sequence). Amplification of TCR beta CDR3 regions used RNA as the template. HTBI primers were used for first-round RT-PCR of the TCR CDR3. Via MiXCR, TCRdb re-called the multiplex PCR reads, giving one row per CDR3 protein. This sample carries hundreds of thousands of distinct CDR3 sequences, about 45% of them seen once, and the ten largest clones take roughly 8.2%.

This TCR was sampled from a woman under 30 with Graves' hyperthyroidism. This chain links TRBV19 with TRBJ1-6; D gene unclear. The sequencing sample was made of peripheral blood or thyroid tissue (not recorded which). The CDR3 bases are TGTGCCAGTAGTATCGGGATGTATAATTCACCCCTCCACTTT. This sequence encodes CASSIGMYNSPLHF.